This T cell receptor (beta chain) was captured by sequencing in a study of cytotoxic CD8 clonotypes in ibrutinib-treated CLL. About the study: The samples contained about 250,000 productive templates on average. They also contained an average of roughly 99,000 productive rearrangements. Study-wide results and caveats: Shared public clonotypes were rare, and on treatment they either got smaller or stayed the same. Pretreatment clonality was elevated relative to age-matched healthy donors and paralleled circulating CD8+ T-cell counts.

In the case of this clone: The antigen is unknown.

From germline, CDR1 is MNHNS and CDR2 SASEGT. The CDR3 loop spans 14 amino acids. Trimming cost V 1 base and J 2 bases, with 8 bases left between them. For TCR beta libraries, roughly 1.9 micrograms of genomic DNA were obtained from cryopreserved PBMCs. TCRdb's table, derived via immunoSEQ multiplex PCR, lists solely in-frame clones and lacks some. The sample includes some 300,000 clones, roughly 80% of them seen just once. Sequencing used PBMCs, obtained before ibrutinib treatment. The clonotype comes from a human donor with chronic lymphocytic leukemia. The V gene is TRBV6-1, the J gene TRBJ1-2; D unclear. As DNA, the CDR3 is TGTGCCAGCAGTGAAGGACCAGTCAACTATGGCTACACCTTC. Translated: CASSEGPVNYGYTF.